The 24 T cell receptor beta chains below were found in one sample sequenced in a study of blood T cell repertoires in COVID-19. Assay used: immunoSEQ multiplex PCR; TCRdb lists only in-frame clones, some missing. The sample contains fewer than 350,000 clones, about 89% of which appear only once. Sequenced input: PBMCs or T cells enriched from blood (not recorded which). Source of these receptors: a woman between 35 and 50 years old who had recovered from COVID-19.

This chain links TRBV6-1 with TRBJ1-3; 9 nucleotides agree with TRBD1. The ends lost 4 bases at V and 0 bases at J; junction bases unmatched: 4. The germline V gene encodes CDR1 MNHNS and CDR2 SASEGT. The length of the CDR3 is 16 residues. CDR3 bases: TGTGCCAGCAGTGTACAGGGGGCGAGCTCTGGAAACACCATATATTTT. Translated: CASSVQGASSGNTIYF.

The chain uses TRBV9 and TRBJ1-2; D unresolved. Germline loops: CDR1 SGDLS, CDR2 YYNGEE. The CDR3 has 16 residues. Trimming pared 0 bases from V and 5 bases from J, leaving 17 bases between. CDR3 loop: CASSVGMASSSYGYTF. The CDR3 DNA sequence: TGTGCCAGCAGCGTAGGTATGGCCTCATCATCGTATGGCTACACCTTC.

This rearrangement joins TRBV3-1 (or the pseudogene TRBV3-2) to TRBJ2-7; 8 bases align to TRBD1. Losses at the gene ends were 5 bases for V and 0 bases for J; bases not matched to a gene: 3. Germline V gene sequence: CDR1 LGHDT, CDR2 YNNKEL (reference sequence). This CDR3 spans 14 amino acids. CDR3 amino acids: CASSYRGDSYEQYF. The CDR3 coding sequence is TGTGCCAGCAGCTACAGGGGGGACTCCTACGAGCAGTACTTC.

The chain joins TRBV30 to TRBJ1-5; 8 nucleotides align to TRBD1. Per the germline V gene, CDR1 is GTSNPN and CDR2 is SVGIG (reference sequence). V lost 5 bases to trimming and J lost 5 bases; unmatched junction nucleotides: 2. The CDR3 is 12 residues long. Here the CDR3 DNA reads TGTGCCTGGGGGACAGGAGATCAGCCCCAGCATTTT. Translated: CAWGTGDQPQHF.

The rearrangement uses TRBV4-2 and TRBJ1-6, with a weak D call TRBD1 (6 bases). The CDR3 consists of 15 residues. The germline V gene encodes CDR1 LGHNA and CDR2 YNFKEQ. The V end lost 2 bases, the J end lost 7 bases, and 12 bases lay between the germline ends. The CDR3 here is CASSQPGQRNSPLHF. The CDR3 region has the DNA TGTGCCAGCAGCCAACCGGGACAAAGGAATTCACCCCTCCACTTT.

This CDR3 is CASSRDSNYGYTF. The CDR3 DNA sequence: TGTGCCAGCTCACGGGACTCTAACTATGGCTACACCTTC. The rearrangement links TRBV18 to TRBJ1-2, with a possible D match to TRBD1 (5 bases). V lost 4 bases and J 0 bases, leaving 6 bases between the germline ends. CDR1 is KGHSH and CDR2 is LQKENI in the germline V gene. This CDR3 comprises 13 residues.

This chain uses TRBV7-3 with TRBJ1-1, with D uncertain. V dropped 5 bases and J dropped 5 bases, with 12 bases sitting between them. The V gene's germline CDR1 is SGHTA and CDR2 FQGTGA. The CDR3 loop spans 13 amino acids. The CDR3 loop is CASSPRGETEAFF. CDR3 in DNA: TGTGCCAGCAGCCCGCGGGGTGAAACTGAAGCTTTCTTT.

This chain uses TRBV2 with TRBJ2-3, with D possibly TRBD2 on 6 matching bases. The CDR3 length is 13 residues. CDR1 is SNHLY, CDR2 FYNNEI, per germline. The V end was cut by 9 bases, the J end by 0 bases, with 10 bases between. CDR3 region: CARGDSSTDTQYF. The CDR3 coding sequence is TGTGCCAGAGGGGACTCAAGCACAGATACGCAGTATTTT.

This chain joins TRBV7-8 and TRBJ1-4, with 8 bases lining up with TRBD1. The CDR3 is 16 residues long. V gave up 5 bases and J gave up 4 bases; unmatched junction bases: 9. Germline CDR1 reads SGHVS; CDR2 reads FQNEAQ. The CDR3 protein is CASSEWTGKRNEKLFF. The CDR3 DNA follows: TGTGCCAGCAGCGAGTGGACAGGGAAACGTAATGAAAAACTGTTTTTT. The full variable domain, rest sourced from reference TRBV7-8 and TRBJ1-4, is GAGVSQSPRYKVAKRGQDVALRCDPISGHVSLFWYQQALGQGPEFLTYFQNEAQLDKSGLPSDRFFAERPEGSVSTLKIQRTQQEDSAVYLCASSEWTGKRNEKLFFGSGTQLSVL.

The table lists this clone with a count of one. This chain uses TRBV28 with TRBJ1-2, with 11 bases lining up with TRBD1. The trim removed 3 bases at V and 8 bases at J, leaving 8 bases unmatched. CDR3 length: 15 amino acids. CDR1 is MDHEN, CDR2 SYDVKM, per germline. CDR3 nucleotide sequence: TGTGCCAGCAGTTTCCCCAGGGACAGGGGGAAAGGCTACACCTTC. Translating gives CASSFPRDRGKGYTF.

This chain links TRBV19 with TRBJ1-2, with a tentative D call TRBD1 (5 bases). The CDR3 contains 14 residues. V lost 4 bases and J lost 3, with 12 bases in between. Germline CDR1 reads LNHDA; CDR2 reads SQIVND (reference sequence). The CDR3 here is CASSTFGRDYGYTF. CDR3 in DNA: TGTGCCAGTAGTACCTTCGGCAGGGACTATGGCTACACCTTC.

The chain carries TRBV10-3 and TRBJ2-2, with D hard to call. Germline CDR1 is ENHRY and CDR2 is SYGVKD. The CDR3 extends over 13 amino acids. Trimming pared 8 bases from V and 1 base from J, leaving 8 bases between. CDR3 region: CAIHRENTGELFF. In DNA, the CDR3 is TGTGCCATCCACAGAGAGAACACCGGGGAGCTGTTTTTT.

The chain carries TRBV29-1 and TRBJ1-2; 8 positions agree with TRBD1. Germline assignment: CDR1 SQVTM and CDR2 ANQGSEA. CDR3 length: 13 amino acids. The V gene end was trimmed by 3 bases and the J gene end by 5 bases; junction bases not matched to a gene: 5. CDR3 sequence (DNA): TGCAGCGTTGATTTTGACAGGGGATATGGCTACACCTTC. It codes for CSVDFDRGYGYTF.

This clone was seen more than once but under ten times. The V and J genes are TRBV19 and TRBJ2-1; D possibly corresponds to TRBD2 (5 bases). CDR1 is LNHDA, CDR2 SQIVND, per germline (reference sequence). This CDR3 is 15 amino acids long. V was pared by 6 bases and J by 4 bases, with 16 bases between. CDR3 coding DNA: TGTGCCAGTAGGGAGACTATTTTCCCTTACAATGAGCAGTTCTTC. It specifies CASRETIFPYNEQFF. Filled out from reference TRBV19 and TRBJ2-1, the complete variable domain reads DGGITQSPKYLFRKEGQNVTLSCEQNLNHDAMYWYRQDPGQGLRLIYYSQIVNDFQKGDIAEGYSVSREKKESFPLTVTSAQKNPTAFYLCASRETIFPYNEQFFGPGTRLTVL.

The V and J genes are TRBV7-2 and TRBJ2-7, with a possible D match to TRBD2 (6 bases). The germline V and J ends were trimmed by 1 base and 7 bases, with 17 bases remaining between them. The CDR3 has 15 amino acids. Looked up from germline, CDR1 is SGHTA and CDR2 is FQGNSA. DNA of the CDR3: TGTGCCAGCAGCTTAGTAGAGGGACCGGCGGGGGAGCAGTACTTC. Encoded protein: CASSLVEGPAGEQYF.

This clone was seen a handful of times. The chain carries TRBV27 and TRBJ2-1, with TRBD2 matching 10 bases. The length of the CDR3 is 17 residues. Looked up from germline, CDR1 is MNHEY and CDR2 is SMNVEV (reference sequence). V lost 5 bases, J lost 4 bases, and 11 bases stayed unmatched. CDR3 in DNA: TGTGCCAGCAGTATAAACACTCTAGCGGGAGTATACAATGAGCAGTTCTTC. It yields the protein CASSINTLAGVYNEQFF.

The chain links TRBV7-9 to TRBJ2-2; a weak D match, TRBD2 (5 bases). V was shortened by 6 bases and J by 0 bases, with 11 bases between the two germline ends. Germline V CDR1 and CDR2: SEHNR, FQNEAQ (reference sequence). CDR3 length: 15 amino acids. The CDR3 DNA follows: TGTGCCAGCAGTGAGCGGTTTTCGAACACCGGGGAGCTGTTTTTT. The encoded protein is CASSERFSNTGELFF.

J is TRBJ1-4 and V is TRBV30; a weak D match, TRBD1 (5 bases). V lost 2 bases, J lost 8 bases, and 15 bases lay in between. This CDR3 has 14 residues. Germline values: CDR1 GTSNPN, CDR2 SVGIG (reference sequence). The CDR3 DNA reads as TGTGCCTGGAGTAGTGGGCAGGGTATCGAAAAACTGTTTTTT. Translation gives CAWSSGQGIEKLFF.

The gene calls are TRBV19 and TRBJ1-1, with D maybe TRBD1 (5 bases). The CDR3 consists of 14 residues. Germline V gene lookup returns CDR1 LNHDA and CDR2 SQIVND (reference sequence). The V gene lost 5 bases and the J gene lost 5 bases, with 15 bases spanning the gap. The chain's CDR3 is CASSPRDIGTEAFF. CDR3 sequence (DNA): TGTGCCAGTAGTCCCAGGGATATAGGGACTGAAGCTTTCTTT. Complete variable domain (other parts from reference TRBV19 and TRBJ1-1): DGGITQSPKYLFRKEGQNVTLSCEQNLNHDAMYWYRQDPGQGLRLIYYSQIVNDFQKGDIAEGYSVSREKKESFPLTVTSAQKNPTAFYLCASSPRDIGTEAFFGQGTRLTVV.

This clone came up once. The chain employs TRBV28 and TRBJ1-2; 9 nucleotides line up with TRBD1. Germline V gives CDR1 MDHEN, CDR2 SYDVKM. The CDR3 spans 14 residues. Trimming removed 7 bases from V and 2 bases from J; junction bases left unmatched: 5. The CDR3 spells CASTIQGANYGYTF. CDR3 nucleotide sequence: TGTGCCAGCACCATACAGGGGGCGAACTATGGCTACACCTTC.

This chain uses TRBV28 with TRBJ1-4; tentative D call: TRBD1 (6 bases). Trimming cost V 6 bases and J 8 bases, with 16 bases left between them. CDR3 length equals 14 residues. Germline V gives CDR1 MDHEN, CDR2 SYDVKM. This CDR3 is CASSQQGIGEKLFF. As DNA, the CDR3 is TGTGCCAGCAGCCAACAGGGTATCGGGGAAAAACTGTTTTTT.

The chain has TRBV19 and TRBJ1-5; D is possibly TRBD1 (6 bases). The CDR3 is 14 residues long. Germline CDR1 LNHDA, CDR2 SQIVND (reference sequence). V lost 8 bases to trimming and J lost 5 bases, with 16 bases between them. The CDR3: CASGRQGLYQPQHF. CDR3 DNA: TGTGCCAGTGGACGGCAGGGGCTCTATCAGCCCCAGCATTTT.

The genes are TRBV7-9 and TRBJ2-7, with D possibly TRBD2 on 6 matching bases. This CDR3 is built from 11 residues. Germline CDR1 and CDR2: SEHNR and FQNEAQ (reference sequence). Deletions cut 6 bases from V and 7 bases from J, with 10 bases between. The CDR3 bases are TGTGCCAGCAGTTTCGGAGGGGAGCAGTACTTC. The encoded protein is CASSFGGEQYF.

The table lists this clone with a few counts. The chain links TRBV3-1 (or the pseudogene TRBV3-2) to TRBJ1-1; D may be TRBD1 (6 bases). Germline values: CDR1 LGHDT, CDR2 YNNKEL (reference sequence). The germline V and J ends were trimmed by 2 bases and 4 bases, with 20 bases remaining between them. This CDR3 has 17 residues. CDR3 nucleotides: TGTGCCAGCAGCCAAAGATCGAGGGGGAAGTCAGGCACTGAAGCTTTCTTT. Translating it yields CASSQRSRGKSGTEAFF.